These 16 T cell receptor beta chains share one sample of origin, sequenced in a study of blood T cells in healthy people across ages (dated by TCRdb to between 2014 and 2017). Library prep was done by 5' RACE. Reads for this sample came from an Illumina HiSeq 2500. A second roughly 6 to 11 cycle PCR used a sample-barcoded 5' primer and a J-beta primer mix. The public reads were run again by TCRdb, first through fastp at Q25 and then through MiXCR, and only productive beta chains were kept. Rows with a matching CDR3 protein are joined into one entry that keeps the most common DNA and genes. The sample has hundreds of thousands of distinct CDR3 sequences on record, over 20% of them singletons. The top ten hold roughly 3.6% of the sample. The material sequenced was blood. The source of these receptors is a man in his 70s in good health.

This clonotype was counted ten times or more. The DNA for the CDR3 is TGTGCCAGCAGTTACGTACCGGGACAGTATTCACCCCTCCACTTT. Its translation is CASSYVPGQYSPLHF. The chain couples TRBV6-6 to TRBJ1-6; TRBD1 aligns across 7 bases. Germline V gene sequence: CDR1 MNHNY, CDR2 SVGAGI (reference sequence). There are 15 residues in the CDR3. V gave up 2 bases and J gave up 8 bases; unmatched junction bases: 6.

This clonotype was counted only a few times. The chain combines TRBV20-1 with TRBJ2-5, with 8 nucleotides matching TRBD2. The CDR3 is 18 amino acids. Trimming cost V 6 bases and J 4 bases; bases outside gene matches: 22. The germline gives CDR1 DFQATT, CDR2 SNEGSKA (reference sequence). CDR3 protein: CSANGGASGYERGETQYF. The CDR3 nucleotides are TGCAGTGCAAATGGGGGAGCTAGCGGGTATGAAAGGGGAGAGACCCAGTACTTC.

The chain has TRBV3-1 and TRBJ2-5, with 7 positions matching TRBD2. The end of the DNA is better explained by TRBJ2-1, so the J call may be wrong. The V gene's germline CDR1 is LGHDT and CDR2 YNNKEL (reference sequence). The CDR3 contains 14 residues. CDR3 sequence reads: CASSQDYGGGEQFF. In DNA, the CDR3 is TGTGCCAGCAGCCAAGATTACGGGGGAGGGGAGCAGTTCTTC.

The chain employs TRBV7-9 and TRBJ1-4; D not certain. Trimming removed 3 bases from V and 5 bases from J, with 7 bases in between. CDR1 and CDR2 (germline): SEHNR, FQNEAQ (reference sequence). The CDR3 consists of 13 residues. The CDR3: CASSLIRNEKLFF. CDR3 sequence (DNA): TGTGCCAGCAGCTTGATCAGAAATGAAAAACTGTTTTTT. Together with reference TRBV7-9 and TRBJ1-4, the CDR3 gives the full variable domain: DTGVSQNPRHKITKRGQNVTFRCDPISEHNRLYWYRQTLGQGPEFLTYFQNEAQLEKSRLLSDRFSAERPKGSFSTLEIQRTEQGDSAMYLCASSLIRNEKLFFGSGTQLSVL.

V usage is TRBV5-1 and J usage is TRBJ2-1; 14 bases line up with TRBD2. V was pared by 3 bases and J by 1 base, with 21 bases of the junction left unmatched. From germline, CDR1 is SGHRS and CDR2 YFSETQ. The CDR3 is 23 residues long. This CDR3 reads CASSSPGTEGTSGRESSYNEQFF. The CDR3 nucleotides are TGCGCCAGCAGCTCGCCTGGGACAGAAGGGACTAGCGGGAGAGAAAGTTCCTACAATGAGCAGTTCTTC. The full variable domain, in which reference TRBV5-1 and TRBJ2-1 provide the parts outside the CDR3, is KAGVTQTPRYLIKTRGQQVTLSCSPISGHRSVSWYQQTPGQGLQFLFEYFSETQRNKGNFPGRFSGRQFSNSRSEMNVSTLELGDSALYLCASSSPGTEGTSGRESSYNEQFFGPGTRLTVL.

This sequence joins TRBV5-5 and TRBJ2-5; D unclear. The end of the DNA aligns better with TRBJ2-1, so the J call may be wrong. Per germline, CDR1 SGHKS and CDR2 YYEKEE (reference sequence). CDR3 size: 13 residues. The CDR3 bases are TGTGCCAGCAGGACGGAGCCTTTCGATGAGCAGTTCTTC. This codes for CASRTEPFDEQFF.

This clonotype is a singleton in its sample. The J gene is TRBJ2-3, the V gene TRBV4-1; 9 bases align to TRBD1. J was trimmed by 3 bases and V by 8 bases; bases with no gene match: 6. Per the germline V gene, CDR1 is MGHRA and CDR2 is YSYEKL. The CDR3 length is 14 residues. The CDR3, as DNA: TGCGCCAGCGGGGACAGGGCTAAGACAGATACGCAGTATTTT. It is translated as CASGDRAKTDTQYF.

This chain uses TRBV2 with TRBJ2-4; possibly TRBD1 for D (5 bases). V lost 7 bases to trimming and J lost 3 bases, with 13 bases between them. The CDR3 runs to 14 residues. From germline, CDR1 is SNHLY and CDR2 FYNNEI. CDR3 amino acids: CASKDNVGKNIQYF. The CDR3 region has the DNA TGTGCCAGCAAGGACAACGTGGGCAAAAACATTCAGTACTTC.

The DNA for the CDR3 is TGCGCCAGCAGCGGAGGTCGCAGGGGAAATGAAAAACTGTTTTTT. Protein product: CASSGGRRGNEKLFF. The chain has TRBV5-1 and TRBJ1-4, with D maybe TRBD1 (6 bases). The V and J ends lost 4 bases and 5 bases respectively, with 15 bases between them. CDR1 is SGHRS and CDR2 is YFSETQ in the germline V gene. The CDR3 spans 15 residues.

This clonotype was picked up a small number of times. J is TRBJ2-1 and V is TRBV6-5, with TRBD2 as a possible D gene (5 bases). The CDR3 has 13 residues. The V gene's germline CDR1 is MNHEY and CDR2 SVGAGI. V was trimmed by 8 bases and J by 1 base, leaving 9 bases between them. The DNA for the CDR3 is TGTGCCAGCGGGAGAAGGTCCTACAATGAGCAGTTCTTC. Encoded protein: CASGRRSYNEQFF.

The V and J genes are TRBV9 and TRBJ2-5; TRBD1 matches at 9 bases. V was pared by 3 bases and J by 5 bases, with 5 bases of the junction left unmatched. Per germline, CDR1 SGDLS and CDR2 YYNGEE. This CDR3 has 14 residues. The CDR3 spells CASSADRGGETQYF. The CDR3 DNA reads TGTGCCAGCAGCGCGGACAGGGGTGGCGAGACCCAGTACTTC.

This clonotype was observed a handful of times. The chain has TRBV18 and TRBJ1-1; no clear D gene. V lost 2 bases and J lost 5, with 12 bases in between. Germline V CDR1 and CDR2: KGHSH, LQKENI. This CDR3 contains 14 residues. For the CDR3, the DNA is TGTGCCAGCTCACCAGACGGGGAGGGAACTGAAGCTTTCTTT. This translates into CASSPDGEGTEAFF.

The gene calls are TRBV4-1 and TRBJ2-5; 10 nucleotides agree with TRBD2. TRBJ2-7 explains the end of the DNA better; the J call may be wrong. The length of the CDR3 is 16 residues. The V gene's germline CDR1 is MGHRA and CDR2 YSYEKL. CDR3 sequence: CASSQIPSGSFYEQYF. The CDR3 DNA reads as TGCGCCAGCAGCCAAATACCTAGCGGGAGCTTCTACGAGCAGTACTTC.

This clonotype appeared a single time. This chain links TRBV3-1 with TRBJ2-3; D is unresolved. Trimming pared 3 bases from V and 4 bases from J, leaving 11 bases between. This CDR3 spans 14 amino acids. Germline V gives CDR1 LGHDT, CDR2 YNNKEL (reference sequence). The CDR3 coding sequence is TGTGCCAGCAGCCAGAGTTGGGAATCAGATACGCAGTATTTT. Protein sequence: CASSQSWESDTQYF.

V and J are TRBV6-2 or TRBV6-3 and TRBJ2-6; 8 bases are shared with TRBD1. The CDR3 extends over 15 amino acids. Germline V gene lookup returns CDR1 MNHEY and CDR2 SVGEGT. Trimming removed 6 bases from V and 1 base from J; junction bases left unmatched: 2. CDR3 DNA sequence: TGTGCCAGCAGAAGGGACAGGTCTGGGGCCAACGTCCTGACTTTC. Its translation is CASRRDRSGANVLTF.

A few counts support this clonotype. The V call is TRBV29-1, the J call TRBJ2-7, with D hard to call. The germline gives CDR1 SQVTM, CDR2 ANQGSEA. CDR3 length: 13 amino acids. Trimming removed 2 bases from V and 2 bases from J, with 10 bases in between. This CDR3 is CSVEFTEAYEQYF. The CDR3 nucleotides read TGCAGCGTTGAATTTACAGAAGCCTACGAGCAGTACTTC.